This T cell receptor (beta chain) was retrieved from a study of blood T cell repertoires in COVID-19. Study at large: PBMCs, B-cell-depleted T cells, or T cells were the source of the cDNA or gDNA that made up the material.

Germline CDR1 reads LGHNA; CDR2 reads YSLEER. Losses at the gene ends were 0 bases for V and 0 bases for J; bases not matched to a gene: 8. The CDR3 length is 19 residues. The assay was immunoSEQ multiplex PCR, and TCRdb's table has in-frame clones only and misses some. The data show around 190,000 clones, with 85% to 90% seen just once and 20% to 25% held by the top ten. This clone was seen only once. The V and J genes are TRBV4-3 and TRBJ2-7, with TRBD2 matching over 13 bases. The specimen sequenced was PBMCs or T cells enriched from blood (not recorded which). This TCR came from a woman aged 40 to 50 in a cohort exposed to, infected with or recovered from COVID-19 (not recorded which). CDR3 amino acids: CASSQDRTSGRAFSYEQYF. CDR3 nucleotide sequence: TGCGCCAGCAGCCAAGACCGTACTAGCGGGAGGGCCTTCTCCTACGAGCAGTACTTC.